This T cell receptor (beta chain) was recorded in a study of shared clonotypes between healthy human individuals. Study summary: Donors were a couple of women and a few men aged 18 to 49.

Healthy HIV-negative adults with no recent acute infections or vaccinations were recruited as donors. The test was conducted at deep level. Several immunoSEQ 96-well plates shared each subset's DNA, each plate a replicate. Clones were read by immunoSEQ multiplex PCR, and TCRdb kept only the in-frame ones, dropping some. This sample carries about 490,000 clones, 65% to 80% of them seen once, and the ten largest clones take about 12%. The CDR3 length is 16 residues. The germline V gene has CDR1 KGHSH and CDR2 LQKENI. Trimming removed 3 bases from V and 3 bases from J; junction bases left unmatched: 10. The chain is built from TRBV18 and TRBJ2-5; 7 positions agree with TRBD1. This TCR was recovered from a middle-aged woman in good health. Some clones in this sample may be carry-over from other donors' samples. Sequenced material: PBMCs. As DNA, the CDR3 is TGTGCCAGCTCACCGATGGGGTCAGGGGGTGAAGAGACCCAGTACTTC. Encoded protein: CASSPMGSGGEETQYF.